A selection of T cell receptor beta chains follows, all from one sample in a study of low-dose radiotherapy and immunotherapy resistance in tumors. TCRdb passed the reads through MiXCR, listing each CDR3 protein once. The sample lists approximately 91,000 distinct CDR3 sequences; around a fifth were seen once. The input for sequencing was PBMCs, taken after low-dose radiotherapy plus immunotherapy. Receptors originate from a female donor with ovarian cancer. The CDR3 runs from the conserved cysteine through the conserved F or W. D genes are given only for firm matches. Clone size is shown for a subset of rows, as once, few, many or a class of expanded clone.

TRBJ1-1 | TRBD1 | many | TRBV7-8 | CASSTSPSTGGKTEAFF | TGTGCCAGCAGCACTAGCCCCTCCACAGGGGGCAAAACTGAAGCTTTCTTT
TRBJ1-1 | TRBD1 | many | TRBV9 | CASSQTGVNTEAFF | TGTGCCAGCAGCCAGACAGGGGTGAACACTGAAGCTTTCTTT
TRBJ1-4 | - | - | TRBV9 | CASSGSTGTLNEKLFF | TGTGCCAGCAGCGGATCCACCGGGACACTTAATGAAAAACTGTTTTTT
TRBJ2-1 | - | many | TRBV14 | CASSLLPGTPFDNEQFF | TGTGCCAGCAGCCTTCTCCCCGGGACTCCGTTTGACAATGAGCAGTTCTTC
TRBJ2-7 | - | few | TRBV30 | CAWSVMVEQYF | TGTGCCTGGAGTGTAATGGTGGAGCAGTACTTC
TRBJ1-2 | TRBD1 | many | TRBV2 | CASRIGQAVYGYTF | TGTGCCAGCAGGATAGGACAGGCAGTCTATGGCTACACCTTC
TRBJ2-1 | TRBD2 | many | TRBV7-9 | CASSYRTSGRTSYNEQFF | TGTGCCAGCAGCTACCGGACTAGCGGGCGCACTTCCTACAATGAGCAGTTCTTC
TRBJ1-1 | TRBD1 | many | TRBV5-5 | CASSLEQGAFEAFF | TGTGCCAGCAGCTTGGAGCAGGGGGCGTTTGAAGCTTTCTTT
TRBJ1-2 | TRBD1 | many | TRBV6-2/TRBV6-3 | CASSPGTGGTVNYGYTF | TGTGCCAGCAGTCCCGGGACAGGGGGTACCGTAAACTATGGCTACACCTTC
TRBJ1-2 | - | many | TRBV15 | CATSRVGGGGYTF | TGTGCCACCAGCAGAGTGGGGGGAGGAGGCTACACCTTC
TRBJ1-4 | TRBD1 | many | TRBV6-6 | CAGNRGAGEKLFF | TGTGCCGGCAACAGGGGGGCGGGAGAAAAACTGTTTTTT
TRBJ2-4 | - | - | TRBV12-3/TRBV12-4 | CASSLRQGRGLDIQYF | TGTGCCAGCAGTTTACGGCAGGGCCGGGGGTTGGACATTCAGTACTTC
TRBJ2-3 | - | many | TRBV7-8 | CASSLRGGLTDTQYF | TGTGCCAGCAGCTTAAGGGGGGGGCTCACAGATACGCAGTATTTT
TRBJ2-3 | - | many | TRBV7-2 | CASSLVGGQSTDTQYF | TGTGCCAGCAGCTTAGTGGGGGGCCAGAGCACAGATACGCAGTATTTT
TRBJ1-2 | TRBD1 | many | TRBV7-6 | CASSPRMTGVYGYTF | TGTGCCAGCAGCCCAAGAATGACAGGGGTCTATGGCTACACCTTC
TRBJ2-1 | - | many | TRBV20-1 | CSARKSGLYNEQFF | TGCAGTGCTAGGAAGTCGGGACTCTACAATGAGCAGTTCTTC
TRBJ1-6 | - | - | TRBV19 | CASSNHQVSSPLHF | TGTGCCAGTAGTAACCATCAGGTCTCTTCACCCCTCCACTTT
TRBJ1-6 | - | many | TRBV9 | CASISVSGGPVIYSSPLHF | TGTGCCAGCATTTCGGTCTCTGGGGGCCCCGTCATCTACAGTTCACCCCTCCACTTT
TRBJ2-1 | TRBD2 | - | TRBV7-3 | CASSRSGTEQFF | TGTGCCAGCAGCCGTAGCGGGACAGAGCAGTTCTTC
TRBJ2-7 | TRBD2 | many | TRBV30 | CAWSADPGGSYEQYF | TGTGCCTGGAGTGCCGACCCGGGAGGTAGTTACGAGCAGTACTTC
TRBJ2-1 | - | many | TRBV30 | CAWSGPYGSSSYNEQFF | TGTGCCTGGAGTGGACCCTACGGGAGCAGCTCCTACAATGAGCAGTTCTTC
TRBJ2-2 | TRBD1 | many | TRBV3-1 | CASSQSGTGDTGELFF | TGTGCCAGCAGCCAATCCGGGACAGGAGACACCGGGGAGCTGTTTTTT
TRBJ2-1 | - | many | TRBV19 | CAISPDILMAYNEQFF | TGTGCCATCTCCCCGGACATCCTCATGGCCTACAATGAGCAGTTCTTC
TRBJ2-1 | - | - | TRBV27 | CASSRLGLTNEQFF | TGTGCCAGCAGCCGCCTGGGGCTTACCAATGAGCAGTTCTTC
TRBJ1-4 | - | - | TRBV6-5 | CASSTRTTEKLFF | TGTGCCAGCAGTACCAGGACGACGGAAAAACTGTTTTTT
TRBJ1-3 | - | many | TRBV23-1 | CASSQSSPAGSGNTIYF | TGCGCCAGCAGTCAATCTTCTCCAGCCGGCTCTGGAAACACCATATATTTT
TRBJ1-2 | TRBD1 | many | TRBV7-9 | CASSRRGLGGYTF | TGTGCCAGCAGCAGGAGGGGGCTGGGAGGCTACACCTTC
TRBJ2-7 | - | many | TRBV29-1 | CSVRLGGYGGEQYF | TGCAGCGTCCGCTTAGGGGGTTACGGGGGCGAGCAGTACTTC
TRBJ2-2 | - | many | TRBV6-2/TRBV6-3 | CASSYPGIRDSFYTGELFF | TGTGCCAGCAGTTACCCGGGGATCCGGGACTCTTTTTACACCGGGGAGCTGTTTTTT
TRBJ1-6 | - | many | TRBV7-6 | CASSLNADSPLHF | TGTGCCAGCAGCTTAAACGCGGATTCACCCCTCCACTTT
TRBJ2-3 | - | many | TRBV18 | CASSPRDTSTDTQYF | TGTGCCAGCTCACCGAGGGACACTAGCACAGATACGCAGTATTTT
TRBJ2-3 | - | many | TRBV27 | CASRKTGSDTQYF | TGTGCCAGCAGGAAAACAGGGTCAGATACGCAGTATTTT
TRBJ2-1 | - | few | TRBV5-1 | CASSLVVGVEQFF | TGCGCCAGCAGCTTAGTAGTTGGGGTTGAGCAGTTCTTC
TRBJ2-5 | TRBD2 | many | TRBV19 | CASRGRPGGKTQYF | TGTGCCAGCCGGGGTAGGCCGGGAGGAAAGACCCAGTACTTC
TRBJ2-1 | TRBD1 | many | TRBV5-1 | CASSPRPLGQGANEQFF | TGCGCCAGCAGCCCGCGCCCCCTGGGACAGGGGGCCAATGAGCAGTTCTTC
TRBJ2-7 | - | many | TRBV28 | CASSLTGALSYEQYF | TGTGCCAGCAGTTTAACGGGAGCCCTCTCCTACGAGCAGTACTTC
TRBJ2-3 | - | - | TRBV25-1 | CASSAPGLSTDTQYF | TGTGCCAGCAGTGCCCCGGGACTGAGTACAGATACGCAGTATTTT
TRBJ2-1 | TRBD2 | many | TRBV20-1 | CSATVLAEQFF | TGCAGTGCTACGGTACTAGCGGAGCAGTTCTTC
TRBJ2-5 | - | many | TRBV29-1 | CSVERAETQYF | TGCAGCGTTGAAAGAGCGGAGACCCAGTACTTC
TRBJ2-2 | - | - | TRBV20-1 | CSARAASEGELFF | TGCAGTGCTAGGGCGGCTAGCGAAGGGGAGCTGTTTTTT
TRBJ1-5 | - | many | TRBV28 | CASSLQSNQPQHF | TGTGCCAGCAGTTTACAGTCCAATCAGCCCCAGCATTTT
TRBJ1-5 | - | many | TRBV6-2/TRBV6-3 | CASSYVQGERSNQPQHF | TGTGCCAGCAGTTACGTCCAGGGAGAGAGGAGCAATCAGCCCCAGCATTTT
TRBJ1-1 | - | many | TRBV28 | CASRSGGIIVAFF | TGTGCCAGCAGATCCGGGGGTATAATCGTGGCTTTCTTT
TRBJ2-7 | - | few | TRBV28 | CASRSASAYEQYF | TGTGCCAGCAGATCAGCCTCAGCCTACGAGCAGTACTTC
TRBJ2-3 | - | - | TRBV12-3/TRBV12-4 | CASSRTTDTQYF | TGTGCCAGCAGTAGGACCACAGATACGCAGTATTTT
TRBJ1-1 | TRBD1 | many | TRBV29-1 | CSVVPTGRHLGDTEAFF | TGCAGCGTTGTCCCGACAGGGCGCCACTTAGGGGACACTGAAGCTTTCTTT
TRBJ2-3 | TRBD2 | once | TRBV5-6 | CASSFPPTSGSLRTDTQYF | TGTGCCAGCAGCTTCCCCCCGACTAGCGGGAGTTTACGCACAGATACGCAGTATTTT
TRBJ1-2 | - | many | TRBV28 | CASSVLTGIRGYTF | TGTGCCAGCAGTGTCCTGACGGGAATAAGGGGCTACACCTTC
TRBJ2-5 | TRBD2 | many | TRBV7-2 | CASSLVGPSGAETQYF | TGTGCCAGCAGCTTAGTAGGGCCTAGCGGGGCGGAGACCCAGTACTTC
TRBJ2-1 | - | many | TRBV5-5 | CASSSIARNNEQFF | TGTGCCAGCAGCTCGATTGCGCGAAACAATGAGCAGTTCTTC
TRBJ2-2 | - | many | TRBV5-1 | CASSLDRPNTGELFF | TGCGCCAGCAGCTTAGACAGACCGAACACCGGGGAGCTGTTTTTT
TRBJ2-2 | - | many | TRBV5-1 | CASSLDQGGTGELFF | TGCGCCAGCAGCTTGGATCAGGGAGGCACCGGGGAGCTGTTTTTT
TRBJ2-7 | - | many | TRBV2 | CASGEQGLSYEQYF | TGTGCCAGCGGGGAACAGGGCCTATCCTACGAGCAGTACTTC
TRBJ2-1 | - | many | TRBV30 | CAWSRSYNEQFF | TGTGCCTGGAGTAGGTCCTACAATGAGCAGTTCTTC
TRBJ1-5 | TRBD1 | - | TRBV12-3/TRBV12-4 | CASSLEGAEGQPQHF | TGTGCCAGCAGTTTAGAGGGGGCGGAGGGTCAGCCCCAGCATTTT
TRBJ2-2 | - | - | TRBV20-1 | CSAPDYTNTGELFF | TGCAGTGCTCCGGACTATACGAACACCGGGGAGCTGTTTTTT
TRBJ2-3 | TRBD2 | many | TRBV2 | CASSVLAGVTDTQYF | TGTGCCAGCAGTGTTTTAGCGGGGGTCACAGATACGCAGTATTTT